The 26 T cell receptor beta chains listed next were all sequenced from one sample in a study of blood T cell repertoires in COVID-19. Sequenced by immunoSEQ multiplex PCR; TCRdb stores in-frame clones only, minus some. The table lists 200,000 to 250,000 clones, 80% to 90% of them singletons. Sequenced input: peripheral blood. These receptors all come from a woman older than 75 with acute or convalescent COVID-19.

Written as DNA, the CDR3 is TGTGCCACCAGTGATTCTACGGACAGTCAGGGAGCTTTCTTT. It codes for CATSDSTDSQGAFF. The chain carries TRBV24-1 and TRBJ1-1, with D possibly being TRBD1 (6 bases). Germline CDR1 KGHDR, CDR2 SFDVKD. This CDR3 region has 14 residues. V shed 2 bases and J shed 10 bases, with 16 bases lying between them.

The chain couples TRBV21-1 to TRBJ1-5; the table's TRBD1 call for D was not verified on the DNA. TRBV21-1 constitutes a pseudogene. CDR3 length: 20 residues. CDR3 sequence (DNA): TGTGCCAGCAGCAATGTAAAGGGGGACAGTGGGATAAATAGCAATCAGCCCCAGCATTTT. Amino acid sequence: CASSNVKGDSGINSNQPQHF.

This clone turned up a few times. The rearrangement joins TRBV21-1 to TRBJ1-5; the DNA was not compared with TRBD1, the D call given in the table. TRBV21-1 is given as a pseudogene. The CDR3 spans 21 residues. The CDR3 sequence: CASSKALPGTGAIFDNQPQHF. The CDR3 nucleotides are TGTGCCAGCAGCAAAGCTTTACCAGGGACAGGGGCCATTTTTGACAATCAGCCCCAGCATTTT.

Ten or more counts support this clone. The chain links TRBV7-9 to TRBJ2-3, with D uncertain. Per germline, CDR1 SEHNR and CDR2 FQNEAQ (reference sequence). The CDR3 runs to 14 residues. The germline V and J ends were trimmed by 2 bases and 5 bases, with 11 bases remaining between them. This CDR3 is CASSLISSGDTQYF. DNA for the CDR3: TGTGCCAGCAGCTTAATTTCGTCGGGAGATACGCAGTATTTT. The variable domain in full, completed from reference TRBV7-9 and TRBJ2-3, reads DTGVSQNPRHKITKRGQNVTFRCDPISEHNRLYWYRQTLGQGPEFLTYFQNEAQLEKSRLLSDRFSAERPKGSFSTLEIQRTEQGDSAMYLCASSLISSGDTQYFGPGTRLTVL.

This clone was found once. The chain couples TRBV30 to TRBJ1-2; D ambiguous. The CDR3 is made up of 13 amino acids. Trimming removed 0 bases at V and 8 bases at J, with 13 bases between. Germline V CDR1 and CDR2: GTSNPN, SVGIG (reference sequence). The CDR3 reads CAWSVSPVGGYTF. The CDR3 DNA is TGTGCCTGGAGTGTAAGCCCCGTCGGGGGCTACACCTTC.

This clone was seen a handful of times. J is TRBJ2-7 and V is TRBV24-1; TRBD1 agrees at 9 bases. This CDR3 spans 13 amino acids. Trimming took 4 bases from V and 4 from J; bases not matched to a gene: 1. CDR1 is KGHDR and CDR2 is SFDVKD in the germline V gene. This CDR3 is CATSDGTGYEQYF. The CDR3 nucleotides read TGTGCCACCAGTGACGGGACAGGGTACGAGCAGTACTTC.

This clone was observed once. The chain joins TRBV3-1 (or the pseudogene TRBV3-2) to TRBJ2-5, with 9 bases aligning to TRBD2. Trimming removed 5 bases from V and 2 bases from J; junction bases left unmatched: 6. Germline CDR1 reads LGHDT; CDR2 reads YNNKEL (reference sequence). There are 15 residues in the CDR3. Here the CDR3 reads CASSFLSGGQETQYF. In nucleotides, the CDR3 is TGTGCCAGCAGCTTCCTTAGCGGGGGTCAAGAGACCCAGTACTTC.

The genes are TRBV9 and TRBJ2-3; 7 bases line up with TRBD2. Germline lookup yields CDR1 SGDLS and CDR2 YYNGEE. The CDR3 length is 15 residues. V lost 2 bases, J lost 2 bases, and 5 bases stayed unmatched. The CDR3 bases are TGTGCCAGCAGCGTGGGGACTACTCTCACAGATACGCAGTATTTT. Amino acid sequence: CASSVGTTLTDTQYF.

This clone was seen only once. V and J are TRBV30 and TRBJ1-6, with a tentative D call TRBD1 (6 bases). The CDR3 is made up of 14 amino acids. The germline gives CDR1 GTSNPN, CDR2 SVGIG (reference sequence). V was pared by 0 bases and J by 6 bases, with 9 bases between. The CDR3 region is CAWSVDSLNSPLHF. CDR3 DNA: TGTGCCTGGAGTGTGGACAGCCTTAATTCACCCCTCCACTTT. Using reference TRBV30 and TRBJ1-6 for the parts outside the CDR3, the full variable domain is SQTIHQWPATLVQPVGSPLSLECTVEGTSNPNLYWYRQAAGRGLQLLFYSVGIGQISSEVPQNLSASRPQDRQFILSSKKLLLSDSGFYLCAWSVDSLNSPLHFGNGTRLTVT.

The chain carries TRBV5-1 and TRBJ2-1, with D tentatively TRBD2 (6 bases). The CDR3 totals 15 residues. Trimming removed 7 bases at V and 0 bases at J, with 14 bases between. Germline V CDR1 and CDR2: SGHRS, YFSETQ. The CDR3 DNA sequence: TGCGCCAGCGCCCTAGGAGGGATCTCCTACAATGAGCAGTTCTTC. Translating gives CASALGGISYNEQFF.

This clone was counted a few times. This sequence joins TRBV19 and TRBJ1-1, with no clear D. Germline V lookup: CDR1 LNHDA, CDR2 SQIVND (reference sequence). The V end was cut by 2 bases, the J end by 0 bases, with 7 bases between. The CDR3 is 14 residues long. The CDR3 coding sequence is TGTGCCAGTAGTATATACGGGGTGAACACTGAAGCTTTCTTT. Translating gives CASSIYGVNTEAFF.

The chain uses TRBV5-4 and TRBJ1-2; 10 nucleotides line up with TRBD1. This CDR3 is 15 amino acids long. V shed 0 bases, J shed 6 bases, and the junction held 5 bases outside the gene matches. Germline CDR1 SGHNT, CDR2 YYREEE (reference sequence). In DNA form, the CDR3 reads TGTGCCAGCAGCTTGGTAGGTGGGACAGGGGATGGCTACACCTTC. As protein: CASSLVGGTGDGYTF.

The CDR3: CASSTLRQGAQKKLFF. The CDR3 coding sequence is TGTGCCAGCAGTACTCTGCGCCAGGGGGCGCAGAAAAAACTGTTTTTT. The V gene is TRBV27, the J gene TRBJ1-4; 8 bases fit TRBD1. Germline lookup yields CDR1 MNHEY and CDR2 SMNVEV (reference sequence). The CDR3 is made up of 16 amino acids. V trimming: 5 bases; J trimming: 9 bases; junction bases outside the gene matches: 14.

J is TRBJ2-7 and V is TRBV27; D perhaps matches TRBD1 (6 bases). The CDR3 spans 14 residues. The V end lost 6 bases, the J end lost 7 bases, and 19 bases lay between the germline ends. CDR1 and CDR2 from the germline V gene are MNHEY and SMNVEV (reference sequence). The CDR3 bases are TGTGCCAGCAGGAATACCTGGCAGGGGAAAGAGCAGTACTTC. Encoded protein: CASRNTWQGKEQYF.

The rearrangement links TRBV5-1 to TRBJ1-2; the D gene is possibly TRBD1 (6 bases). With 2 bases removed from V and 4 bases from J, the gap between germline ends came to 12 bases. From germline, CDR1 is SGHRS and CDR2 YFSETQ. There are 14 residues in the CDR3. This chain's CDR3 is CASSFNTGSYGYTF. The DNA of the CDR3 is TGCGCCAGCAGCTTTAATACAGGGAGCTATGGCTACACCTTC.

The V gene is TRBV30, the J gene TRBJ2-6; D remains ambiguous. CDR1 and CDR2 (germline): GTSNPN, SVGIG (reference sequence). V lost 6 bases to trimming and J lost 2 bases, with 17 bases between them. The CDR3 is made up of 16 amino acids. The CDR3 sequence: CACSRAPQPGANVLTF. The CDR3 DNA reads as TGTGCCTGTAGCCGCGCCCCCCAGCCTGGGGCCAACGTCCTGACTTTC.

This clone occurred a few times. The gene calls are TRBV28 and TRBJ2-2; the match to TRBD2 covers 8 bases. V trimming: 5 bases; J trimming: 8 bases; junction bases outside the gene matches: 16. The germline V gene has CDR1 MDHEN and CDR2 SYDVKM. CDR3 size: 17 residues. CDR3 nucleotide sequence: TGTGCCAGCAGTCCAACCTTAGCGGGGTTGATTGAGGGGGAGCTGTTTTTT. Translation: CASSPTLAGLIEGELFF.

In DNA form, the CDR3 reads TGTGCCAGCACCCGGGTCTTGACCTCCTACGAGCAGTACTTC. It specifies CASTRVLTSYEQYF. The chain uses TRBV5-6 and TRBJ2-7; D ambiguous. Trimming took off 6 bases at V and 0 bases at J, with 13 bases between the two ends. Germline V lookup: CDR1 SGHDT, CDR2 YYEEEE. The CDR3 spans 14 residues.

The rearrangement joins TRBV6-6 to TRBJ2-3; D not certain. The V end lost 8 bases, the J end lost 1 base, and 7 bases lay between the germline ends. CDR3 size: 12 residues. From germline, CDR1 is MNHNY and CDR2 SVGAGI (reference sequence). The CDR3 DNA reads TGTGCCAGCGCACGGGGCACAGATACGCAGTATTTT. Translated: CASARGTDTQYF.

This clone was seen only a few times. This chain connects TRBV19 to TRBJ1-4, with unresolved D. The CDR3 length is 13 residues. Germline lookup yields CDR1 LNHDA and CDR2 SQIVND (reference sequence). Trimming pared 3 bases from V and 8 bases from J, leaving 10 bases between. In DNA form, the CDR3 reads TGTGCCAGTAGTATTTGGAGCTTAGAAAAACTGTTTTTT. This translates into CASSIWSLEKLFF.

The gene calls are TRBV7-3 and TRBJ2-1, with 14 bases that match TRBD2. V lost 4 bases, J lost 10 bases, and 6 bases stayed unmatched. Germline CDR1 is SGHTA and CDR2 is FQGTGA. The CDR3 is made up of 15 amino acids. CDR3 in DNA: TGTGCCAGCAGCTCGAGACTAGCGGGGGGGAACGAGCAGTTCTTC. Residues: CASSSRLAGGNEQFF.

CDR3 bases: TGCGCCAGCAGCTTATCTAGCGGTAGCACAGATACGCAGTATTTT. Translation gives CASSLSSGSTDTQYF. The V and J genes are TRBV4-1 and TRBJ2-3; 7 nucleotides match TRBD2. Germline values: CDR1 MGHRA, CDR2 YSYEKL. The CDR3 spans 15 residues. V gave up 5 bases and J gave up 0 bases; unmatched junction bases: 5.

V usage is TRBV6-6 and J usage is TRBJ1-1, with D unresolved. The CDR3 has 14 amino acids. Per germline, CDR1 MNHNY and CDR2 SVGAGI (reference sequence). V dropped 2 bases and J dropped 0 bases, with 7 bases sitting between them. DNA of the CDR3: TGTGCCAGCAGTTACGCAGAAATGAACACTGAAGCTTTCTTT. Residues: CASSYAEMNTEAFF.

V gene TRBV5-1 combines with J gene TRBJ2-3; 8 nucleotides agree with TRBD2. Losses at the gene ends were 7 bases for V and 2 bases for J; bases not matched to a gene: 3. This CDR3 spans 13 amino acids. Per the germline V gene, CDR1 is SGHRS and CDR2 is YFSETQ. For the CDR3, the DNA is TGCGCCAGCGCGCGGGGGGTCACAGATACGCAGTATTTT. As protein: CASARGVTDTQYF.

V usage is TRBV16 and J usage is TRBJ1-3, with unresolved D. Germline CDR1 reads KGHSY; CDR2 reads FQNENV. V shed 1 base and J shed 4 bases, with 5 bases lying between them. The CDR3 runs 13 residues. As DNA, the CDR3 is TGTGCCAGCAGCCAATTTTCAGGAAACACCATATATTTT. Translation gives CASSQFSGNTIYF.

In DNA form, the CDR3 reads TGTGCCAGTAGTATATCAGAGAACACTGAAGCTTTCTTT. Translated, it gives CASSISENTEAFF. The V call is TRBV19, the J call TRBJ1-1; D gene unclear. Looked up from germline, CDR1 is LNHDA and CDR2 is SQIVND (reference sequence). This CDR3 has 13 amino acids. V was pared by 2 bases and J by 1 base, with 5 bases between.